These 22 T cell receptor beta chains originate from one sample sequenced in a study of blood T cell repertoires in COVID-19. Only in-frame clones appear in the TCRdb table, and some are missing; sequencing was by immunoSEQ multiplex PCR. This repertoire shows around 370,000 clones, 90% found once; its top ten account for approximately 6.2%. Sequenced: peripheral blood. The receptor set was obtained from a man in his late teens or twenties with active or convalescent COVID-19.

V usage is TRBV3-1 (or the pseudogene TRBV3-2) and J usage is TRBJ2-1; TRBD2 aligns across 7 bases. Germline assignment: CDR1 LGHDT and CDR2 YNNKEL (reference sequence). CDR3 length equals 16 residues. V shed 4 bases and J 3 bases; nucleotides not matched to a gene: 9. The CDR3 sequence: CASSPYKRGNYNEQFF. The DNA for the CDR3 is TGTGCCAGCAGCCCCTACAAGCGGGGAAACTACAATGAGCAGTTCTTC.

The rearrangement links TRBV28 to TRBJ1-2; no firm D call. Germline V lookup: CDR1 MDHEN, CDR2 SYDVKM. This CDR3 spans 12 amino acids. V dropped 9 bases and J dropped 2 bases, with 10 bases sitting between them. The CDR3 loop is CASSTQNYGYTF. The CDR3 region has the DNA TGTGCCAGTAGTACACAGAACTATGGCTACACCTTC.

The chain carries TRBV9 and TRBJ1-3; 10 nucleotides align to TRBD1. The germline V gene encodes CDR1 SGDLS and CDR2 YYNGEE. This CDR3 is 18 amino acids long. With V trimmed by 3 bases and J by 0 bases, 9 bases remained unmatched. CDR3 sequence (DNA): TGTGCCAGCAGCGACCGGGACAGGGGTCTTTACTCTGGAAACACCATATATTTT. It encodes CASSDRDRGLYSGNTIYF.

The V gene is TRBV27, the J gene TRBJ2-4, with 7 bases matching TRBD1. The CDR3 is 15 amino acids. CDR1 is MNHEY, CDR2 SMNVEV, per germline (reference sequence). V dropped 2 bases and J dropped 4; count of bases not matched to a gene: 5. The DNA for the CDR3 is TGTGCCAGCAGTTTAGACAGGGTGGGGAAAAACATTCAGTACTTC. Protein product: CASSLDRVGKNIQYF.

The rearrangement uses TRBV19 and TRBJ2-1; maybe TRBD1 (6 bases). Germline values: CDR1 LNHDA, CDR2 SQIVND (reference sequence). This CDR3 has 15 residues. The V end was cut by 7 bases, the J end by 2 bases, with 15 bases between. This CDR3 is CASTSVGGTYNEQFF. The CDR3, as DNA: TGTGCCAGTACATCGGTAGGGGGAACCTACAATGAGCAGTTCTTC.

The V call is TRBV20-1, the J call TRBJ1-1; no firm D call. This CDR3 region has 16 residues. The germline V gene has CDR1 DFQATT and CDR2 SNEGSKA (reference sequence). V gave up 3 bases and J gave up 0 bases, with 17 bases separating them. CDR3 DNA sequence: TGCAGTGCTAGTAGAGCACAGAGGGAATTGAACACTGAAGCTTTCTTT. Its translation: CSASRAQRELNTEAFF.

This clone was counted a single time. This chain links TRBV7-2 with TRBJ1-6; D perhaps matches TRBD1 (5 bases). CDR1 and CDR2 (germline): SGHTA, FQGNSA. Between the trimmed V and J ends, which lost 5 bases and 11 bases, there was a span of 13 bases. The CDR3 runs to 13 residues. CDR3 bases: TGTGCCAGCAGCCTCAGGGAAAGGACACCCCTCCACTTT. Translation gives CASSLRERTPLHF.

The chain links TRBV6-2 or TRBV6-3 to TRBJ2-1, with D maybe TRBD2 (6 bases). The CDR3 extends over 17 amino acids. CDR1 is MNHEY, CDR2 SVGEGT, per germline. Trimming stripped 2 bases from V and 12 bases from J, with 26 bases between. CDR3 nucleotide sequence: TGTGCCAGCAGTTACGATGGCGGATTCGGGAGCCCCCCGCGGCAGTTCTTC. This gives the protein CASSYDGGFGSPPRQFF.

The V and J genes are TRBV29-1 and TRBJ2-2; TRBD2 agrees at 8 bases. This CDR3 has 14 amino acids. With V trimmed by 6 bases and J by 2 bases, 5 bases remained unmatched. The germline V gene has CDR1 SQVTM and CDR2 ANQGSEA. This CDR3 reads CSVPGTSNTGELFF. CDR3 nucleotides: TGCAGCGTCCCCGGGACTAGTAACACCGGGGAGCTGTTTTTT.

J is TRBJ1-6 and V is TRBV28; D remains unclear. The CDR3 consists of 14 residues. The ends were cut back, 5 bases at V and 7 bases at J, with 12 bases in the middle. The germline V gene has CDR1 MDHEN and CDR2 SYDVKM. The CDR3 nucleotides are TGTGCCAGCAGTCTTGTGGTAGCAAATTCACCCCTCCACTTT. Its translation is CASSLVVANSPLHF. Based on the CDR3 plus reference TRBV28 and TRBJ1-6, the full variable domain is DVKVTQSSRYLVKRTGEKVFLECVQDMDHENMFWYRQDPGLGLRLIYFSYDVKMKEKGDIPEGYSVSREKKERFSLILESASTNQTSMYLCASSLVVANSPLHFGNGTRLTVT.

The chain joins TRBV6-2 or TRBV6-3 to TRBJ1-2, with TRBD1 matching 9 bases. This CDR3 spans 16 amino acids. V gave up 2 bases and J gave up 4 bases; unmatched junction bases: 8. Germline values: CDR1 MNHEY, CDR2 SVGEGT. The CDR3 bases are TGTGCCAGCAGTTACCCGGGACAGGGCCTGACCTATGGCTACACCTTC. Translated: CASSYPGQGLTYGYTF.

The chain employs TRBV27 and TRBJ1-6; D call uncertain. The CDR3 extends over 15 amino acids. CDR1 and CDR2 (germline): MNHEY, SMNVEV (reference sequence). With 2 bases removed from V and 5 bases from J, the gap between germline ends came to 10 bases. The CDR3 DNA reads as TGTGCCAGCAGTTTAGGAGGGATCGATAATTCACCCCTCCACTTT. Protein product: CASSLGGIDNSPLHF.

CDR3 in amino acids: CASSLSGTPGETQYF. The CDR3 nucleotides read TGCGCCAGCAGCTTATCTGGGACACCCGGAGAGACCCAGTACTTC. The chain recombines TRBV5-1 with TRBJ2-5; weak D call: TRBD1 (6 bases). V lost 2 bases, J lost 4 bases, and 15 bases lay in between. This CDR3 contains 15 residues. Germline V CDR1 and CDR2: SGHRS, YFSETQ.

The chain carries TRBV5-8 and TRBJ2-2, with D possibly matching TRBD2 (6 bases). The CDR3 has 15 residues. The germline V and J ends were trimmed by 2 bases and 3 bases, with 11 bases remaining between them. Per the germline V gene, CDR1 is SGHTS and CDR2 is YDEGEE. The CDR3 nucleotides are TGTGCCAGCAGCTTTGGGACTTCGCACACCGGGGAGCTGTTTTTT. Translated: CASSFGTSHTGELFF. The entire variable domain, with the rest obtained from reference TRBV5-8 and TRBJ2-2, is as follows: EAGVTQSPTHLIKTRGQQATLRCSPISGHTSVYWYQQALGLGLQFLLWYDEGEERNRGNFPPRFSGRQFPNYSSELNVNALELEDSALYLCASSFGTSHTGELFFGEGSRLTVL.

DNA for the CDR3: TGTGCCAGCACCCGGAGGGGACAGGGCGATAGCAATCAGCCCCAGCATTTT. Residues: CASTRRGQGDSNQPQHF. The chain has TRBV2 and TRBJ1-5; 9 nucleotides agree with TRBD1. The CDR3 length is 17 residues. Germline V gene sequence: CDR1 SNHLY, CDR2 FYNNEI. Unmatched junction bases numbered 10, after V lost 7 bases and J lost 0 bases.

This rearrangement joins TRBV21-1 to TRBJ2-7; no check of the table's D call, TRBD2, against the DNA was made. TRBV21-1 is a recognized pseudogene. This CDR3 has 13 residues. The CDR3 DNA reads TGTGCCAGCGGACTCGGGGCGGGAGGGCCGGAGTACTTC. It specifies CASGLGAGGPEYF.

The chain carries TRBV5-1 and TRBJ2-1; TRBD2 matches at 9 bases. V lost 2 bases to trimming and J lost 5 bases; unmatched junction nucleotides: 5. This CDR3 spans 15 amino acids. Germline CDR1 is SGHRS and CDR2 is YFSETQ. Here the CDR3 reads CASSLPGLAHNEQFF. CDR3 bases: TGCGCCAGCAGCTTACCGGGACTAGCCCACAATGAGCAGTTCTTC.

This sequence joins TRBV5-5 and TRBJ1-5; 8 bases map to TRBD1. Germline CDR1 reads SGHKS; CDR2 reads YYEKEE (reference sequence). This CDR3 has 14 residues. V trimming: 0 bases; J trimming: 5 bases; junction bases outside the gene matches: 1. The CDR3 spells CASSLGQGHQPQHF. CDR3 sequence (DNA): TGTGCCAGCAGCTTGGGACAGGGGCATCAGCCCCAGCATTTT.

The V gene is TRBV3-1 (or the pseudogene TRBV3-2), the J gene TRBJ1-2, with 10 bases lining up with TRBD1. The CDR3 totals 15 residues. With V trimmed by 2 bases and J by 8 bases, 8 bases remained unmatched. In germline, CDR1 is LGHDT, CDR2 YNNKEL (reference sequence). Here the CDR3 reads CASSQNVPGQGGYTF. The CDR3 nucleotides read TGTGCCAGCAGCCAAAACGTCCCGGGACAGGGGGGCTACACCTTC.

The J gene is TRBJ2-3, the V gene TRBV3-1 (or the pseudogene TRBV3-2); 10 nucleotides match TRBD2. Germline lookup yields CDR1 LGHDT and CDR2 YNNKEL (reference sequence). The CDR3 has 17 amino acids. V gave up 2 bases and J gave up 5 bases; unmatched junction bases: 10. DNA of the CDR3: TGTGCCAGCAGCCAATTAAGCGGGGGGGCTCATGTAGATACGCAGTATTTT. As protein: CASSQLSGGAHVDTQYF.

The chain joins TRBV5-1 to TRBJ2-1; weak D call: TRBD1 (6 bases). This CDR3 has 15 residues. Germline loops: CDR1 SGHRS, CDR2 YFSETQ. V gave up 2 bases and J gave up 0 bases, with 9 bases separating them. CDR3 nucleotides: TGCGCCAGCAGCTTACAGGGAATCTCCTACAATGAGCAGTTCTTC. Translation: CASSLQGISYNEQFF. The whole variable domain, remainder taken from reference TRBV5-1 and TRBJ2-1, is KAGVTQTPRYLIKTRGQQVTLSCSPISGHRSVSWYQQTPGQGLQFLFEYFSETQRNKGNFPGRFSGRQFSNSRSEMNVSTLELGDSALYLCASSLQGISYNEQFFGPGTRLTVL.

The chain uses TRBV19 and TRBJ1-1, with a weak D call TRBD1 (5 bases). Germline values: CDR1 LNHDA, CDR2 SQIVND (reference sequence). The CDR3 covers 13 residues. Trimming took off 3 bases at V and 6 bases at J, with 11 bases between the two ends. This CDR3 is CASSIWGVAEAFF. CDR3 nucleotide sequence: TGTGCCAGTAGTATTTGGGGGGTTGCTGAAGCTTTCTTT.